This T cell receptor beta chain is from a study of CD8 T cells in ankylosing spondylitis (dated by TCRdb to 2016 to 2017). At the level of the whole study: The study set out to find disease-linked TCR variants by profiling T cell receptor beta repertoires in ankylosing spondylitis patients and healthy donors. The full study cohort was made up of under 30 ankylosing spondylitis patients and some 100 healthy donors. Samples of peripheral blood were taken, and for ankylosing spondylitis patients, synovial fluid was collected as well.

The CDR3 goes from the cysteine to the phenylalanine over 19 residues. Of the read, only the CDR3 DNA is kept; its 57 bases are in frame from base 1. Trimming removed 6 bases from V and 5 bases from J; the gene matches leave 19 bases unexplained. The instrument given in TCRdb is Illumina HiSeq 2500. TCR beta libraries were prepared by quantitative 5'-RACE with molecular barcodes. The authors' pipeline ran thus. A new computational method based on a probabilistic model of VDJ rearrangement was used to identify disease-linked TCR variants. In TCRdb, the public reads were trimmed at Q25 with fastp and aligned with MiXCR, with productive beta chains retained. Rows with one shared CDR3 protein collapse into an entry with the most common genes and DNA. These V and J calls rely on TCRdb rather than the paper's analysis. This sample has roughly 700,000 distinct CDR3 sequences in its table, and around 19% of those were observed once. The ten largest clones take up approximately 18% of the sample.

Findings and caveats that apply to the study as a whole: Some motif variants were previously reported in synovial fluid and blood of reactive arthritis patients, suggesting common disease-initiation mechanisms. Significant enrichment of the disease-linked clones was reported in matched synovial fluid samples from ankylosing spondylitis patients. Blood from ankylosing spondylitis patients appeared to be characterized by a TCR beta motif made up of seven or eight highly homologous amino acid variants. A CD8+ phenotype was shown by the disease-linked clones, which were found at relatively low frequencies in peripheral blood.

This clonotype showed up just a few times. This receptor's antigen is unknown. It has no much larger one-base neighbor in the sample; base qualities were not kept. The material sequenced was blood, either unsorted or a sorted T cell fraction (not recorded which). The sequence came from a male donor with ankylosing spondylitis. In this chain, TRBV12-3 or TRBV12-4 is recombined with TRBJ2-5, with 12 bases aligning to TRBD1. The CDR3 reads as follows: CASSPGQGALRGHGETQYF. The nucleotides read TGTGCCAGCAGCCCGGGACAGGGGGCGTTGCGGGGCCACGGGGAGACCCAGTACTTC.